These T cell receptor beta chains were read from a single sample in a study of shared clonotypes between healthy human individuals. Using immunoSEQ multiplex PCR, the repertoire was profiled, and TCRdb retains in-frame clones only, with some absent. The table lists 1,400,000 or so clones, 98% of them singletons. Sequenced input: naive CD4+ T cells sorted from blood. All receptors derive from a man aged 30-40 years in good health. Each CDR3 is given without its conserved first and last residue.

CDR3: ASSLRGGVETQY
length: 12
V: TRBV5-1

CDR3: ASSSPRSAYNEQF
length: 13
V: TRBV7-9

CDR3: ASRRKVVSSYEQY
length: 13
V: TRBV27

CDR3: ASSLGGSPYEQY
length: 12
V: TRBV5-4

CDR3: ASSDPGLAKNIQY
length: 13
V: TRBV6-1

CDR3: ASSPINEQF
length: 9
V: TRBV28

CDR3: ASSLKGTGAGELF
length: 13
V: TRBV7-3

CDR3: ASSRTSRTSRWNTEAF
length: 16
V: TRBV27

CDR3: ASSLPGRNYGYT
length: 12
V: TRBV7-2

CDR3: ASSAELDTYSGNTIY
length: 15
V: TRBV25-1

CDR3: SARQDAGYT
length: 9
V: TRBV20-1

CDR3: ASSRTGITDTQY
length: 12
V: TRBV2

CDR3: ASSLGGMGTQY
length: 11
V: TRBV28

CDR3: ASSLGKGLNSGANVLT
length: 16
V: TRBV5-4

CDR3: ASSPSGTTVSGELF
length: 14
V: TRBV7-9

CDR3: ASRRTRISYEQY
length: 12
V: TRBV7-2